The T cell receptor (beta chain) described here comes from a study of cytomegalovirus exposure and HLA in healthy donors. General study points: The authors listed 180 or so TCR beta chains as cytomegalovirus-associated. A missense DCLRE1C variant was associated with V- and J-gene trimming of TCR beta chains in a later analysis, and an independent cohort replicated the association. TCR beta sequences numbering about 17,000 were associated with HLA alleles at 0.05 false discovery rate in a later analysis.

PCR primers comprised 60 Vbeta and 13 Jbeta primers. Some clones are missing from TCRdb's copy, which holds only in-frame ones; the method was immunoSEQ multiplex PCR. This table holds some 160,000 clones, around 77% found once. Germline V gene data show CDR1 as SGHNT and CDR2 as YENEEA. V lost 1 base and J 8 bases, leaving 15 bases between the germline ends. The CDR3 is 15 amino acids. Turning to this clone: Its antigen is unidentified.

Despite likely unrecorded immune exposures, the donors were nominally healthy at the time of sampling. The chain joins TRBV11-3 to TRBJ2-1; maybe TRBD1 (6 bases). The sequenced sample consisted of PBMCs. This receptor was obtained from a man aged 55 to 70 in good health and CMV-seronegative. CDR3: CASSLVSSGTYEQFF. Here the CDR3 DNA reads TGTGCCAGCAGCTTAGTGTCGTCCGGGACATATGAGCAGTTCTTC.